One and the same sample provided the 20 T cell receptor beta chains below, sequenced in a study of identical twins. Via MiXCR, TCRdb re-called the 5' RACE reads, giving one row per CDR3 protein. There are about 520,000 distinct CDR3 sequences in the sample; roughly 21% occur only once, and around 0.91% lies in the top ten. These data are also associated with another study on T cells expressing NK-cell markers.

The sample consisted of CD4+ T cells sorted from blood. These receptors were collected from a woman aged 18-29 years in good health.

This clonotype was recorded many times. The J gene is TRBJ2-7, the V gene TRBV5-1; TRBD1 matches 7 bases. This CDR3 has 14 amino acids. The V segment lost 0 bases and the J segment 4 bases; nucleotides outside the gene matches: 4. Per the germline V gene, CDR1 is SGHRS and CDR2 is YFSETQ. Here the CDR3 reads CASSLVQGVYEQYF. The CDR3 coding sequence is TGCGCCAGCAGCTTGGTGCAGGGGGTATACGAGCAGTACTTC.

This clonotype was counted at least ten times. This chain connects TRBV6-2 or TRBV6-3 to TRBJ2-1; TRBD2 matches at 10 bases. This CDR3 contains 16 residues. J lost 3 bases, V lost 6 bases, and 8 bases had no gene match. Germline CDR1 reads MNHEY; CDR2 reads SVGEGT. The CDR3 region is CASSSFGTSVYNEQFF. CDR3 DNA: TGTGCCAGCAGCTCTTTCGGGACTAGCGTCTACAATGAGCAGTTCTTC.

The chain links TRBV25-1 to TRBJ1-6; D possibly corresponds to TRBD1 (6 bases). Trimming stripped 1 base from V and 4 bases from J, with 11 bases between. Germline V CDR1 and CDR2: MGHDK, SYGVNS. This CDR3 region has 16 residues. This chain's CDR3 is CASSESGANYNSPLHF. In nucleotides, the CDR3 is TGTGCCAGCAGTGAATCGGGGGCCAATTATAATTCACCCCTCCACTTT.

This clonotype was counted only a few times. This chain uses TRBV7-9 with TRBJ1-1, with D maybe TRBD1 (5 bases). V was cut by 5 bases and J by 6 bases, with 16 bases left in between. This CDR3 is 14 amino acids long. Germline V lookup: CDR1 SEHNR, CDR2 FQNEAQ (reference sequence). CDR3 in DNA: TGTGCCAGCAGCGAAGGGGTGGGTGAGGCTGAAGCTTTCTTT. Translation gives CASSEGVGEAEAFF.

This clonotype was counted only a few times. The chain has TRBV5-1 and TRBJ2-7; TRBD1 aligns across 8 bases. Germline trimming cut 4 bases from V and 13 bases from J; bases unmatched to any gene: 7. Germline assignment: CDR1 SGHRS and CDR2 YFSETQ. This CDR3 region has 11 residues. The CDR3 sequence: CASSEGTGLYF. CDR3 nucleotides: TGCGCCAGCAGCGAAGGGACAGGTCTTTACTTC.

This clonotype has more than one count but fewer than ten. The chain couples TRBV20-1 to TRBJ2-3; no clear D gene. CDR3 length: 12 amino acids. Germline V CDR1 and CDR2: DFQATT, SNEGSKA (reference sequence). Trimming left V 6 bases short and J 4 bases short, with 11 bases between. The CDR3 DNA is TGCAGTGCCAATGACGGAGCAGATACGCAGTATTTT. Protein sequence: CSANDGADTQYF.

The chain employs TRBV3-1 and TRBJ2-7; 11 bases are shared with TRBD2. Per the germline V gene, CDR1 is LGHDT and CDR2 is YNNKEL (reference sequence). The CDR3 consists of 17 residues. With 4 bases clipped from V and 2 bases from J, the junction kept 10 bases outside the gene matches. The CDR3 reads CASSRTSGSGSTYEQYF. CDR3 DNA: TGTGCCAGCAGCCGAACTAGCGGGAGCGGGAGCACCTACGAGCAGTACTTC.

The chain recombines TRBV10-3 with TRBJ2-7; either TRBD1 or TRBD2 may supply D (6 bases each). The germline V gene encodes CDR1 ENHRY and CDR2 SYGVKD. The CDR3 runs to 13 residues. Trimming left V 6 bases short and J 3 bases short, with 12 bases between. The CDR3 sequence is CAISRGGNYEQYF. The DNA for the CDR3 is TGTGCCATCAGCAGGGGAGGCAACTACGAGCAGTACTTC.

This chain joins TRBV7-2 and TRBJ2-5; D perhaps matches TRBD1 (5 bases). In germline, CDR1 is SGHTA, CDR2 FQGNSA. This CDR3 has 15 amino acids. The V end lost 1 base, the J end lost 4 bases, and 13 bases lay between the germline ends. DNA of the CDR3: TGTGCCAGCAGCTTAGTGGGGCTCAGGAGAGAGACCCAGTACTTC. Protein sequence: CASSLVGLRRETQYF. The whole variable domain, filled in from reference TRBV7-2 and TRBJ2-5, reads GAGVSQSPSNKVTEKGKDVELRCDPISGHTALYWYRQSLGQGLEFLIYFQGNSAPDKSGLPSDRFSAERTGGSVSTLTIQRTQQEDSAVYLCASSLVGLRRETQYFGPGTRLLVL.

This clonotype has a handful of counts. For the CDR3, the DNA is TGTGCCAGCTCGCCCAAACCACGGGGTTACAGACCCTACACTGAAGCTTTCTTT. Protein sequence: CASSPKPRGYRPYTEAFF. The V call is TRBV18, the J call TRBJ1-1; D is ambiguous. Germline assignment: CDR1 KGHSH and CDR2 LQKENI. This CDR3 comprises 18 residues. With 6 bases removed from V and 3 bases from J, the gap between germline ends came to 26 bases. Using reference TRBV18 and TRBJ1-1 for the parts outside the CDR3, the full variable domain is NAGVMQNPRHLVRRRGQEARLRCSPMKGHSHVYWYRQLPEEGLKFMVYLQKENIIDESGMPKERFSAEFPKEGPSILRIQQVVRGDSAAYFCASSPKPRGYRPYTEAFFGQGTRLTVV.

This clonotype occurred a few times. This sequence joins TRBV3-1 and TRBJ1-1; no definite D call. V gave up 1 base and J gave up 4 bases, with 4 bases separating them. The CDR3 spans 12 residues. The germline CDR1 and CDR2 sequences are LGHDT and YNNKEL (reference sequence). This CDR3 is CASSQGFTEAFF. For the CDR3, the DNA is TGTGCCAGCAGCCAAGGTTTCACTGAAGCTTTCTTT.

The chain carries TRBV9 and TRBJ1-3; 7 nucleotides align to TRBD1. The junction had 6 bases not matched to a gene; V was cut back by 0 bases and J by 6 bases. The CDR3 sequence is 15 residues long. From germline, CDR1 is SGDLS and CDR2 YYNGEE. The CDR3 DNA is TGTGCCAGCAGCGTAGGACAGGGCGGGAAAAACACCATATATTTT. Translation: CASSVGQGGKNTIYF. Complete variable domain (other parts from reference TRBV9 and TRBJ1-3): DSGVTQTPKHLITATGQRVTLRCSPRSGDLSVYWYQQSLDQGLQFLIQYYNGEERAKGNILERFSAQQFPDLHSELNLSSLELGDSALYFCASSVGQGGKNTIYFGEGSWLTVV.

A note on this clonotype: One end of the junction is discordant with germline, which a read error may explain. The gene calls are TRBV20-1 and TRBJ2-5; possible D gene TRBD2, 5 bases. CDR1 and CDR2 (germline): DFQATT, SNEGSKA (reference sequence). The CDR3 loop spans 16 amino acids. The CDR3 spells CCARGSSPGGLETQYF. The CDR3 region has the DNA TGCTGTGCTAGAGGATCCTCACCCGGAGGTTTGGAGACCCAGTACTTC.

This clonotype was observed a few times. CDR3 bases: TGTGCCACAACAGGGTTCGGCTCTTCCTACAATGAGCAGTTCTTC. It is translated as CATTGFGSSYNEQFF. V gene TRBV6-2 or TRBV6-3 combines with J gene TRBJ2-1; perhaps TRBD1 as D (6 bases). CDR1 MNHEY and CDR2 SVGEGT come from the germline V gene. Trimming removed 10 bases at V and 1 base at J, with 17 bases between. CDR3 length: 15 amino acids.

This clonotype was observed a handful of times. This chain links TRBV9 with TRBJ2-5; maybe TRBD1 (5 bases). This CDR3 is 15 amino acids long. Trimming shortened V by 0 bases and J by 1 base, and 10 bases separated the two germline ends. Germline V gene data show CDR1 as SGDLS and CDR2 as YYNGEE. The CDR3 coding sequence is TGTGCCAGCAGCGTAGCCCAAGGGGTCCAAGAGACCCAGTACTTC. Its translation is CASSVAQGVQETQYF.

This clonotype was seen a few times. V and J are TRBV9 and TRBJ2-5; TRBD2 aligns across 13 bases. Looked up from germline, CDR1 is SGDLS and CDR2 is YYNGEE. Trimming cost V 3 bases and J 9 bases; bases outside gene matches: 5. The CDR3 has 14 residues. The CDR3 sequence: CASSEVGTSGAQYF. As DNA, the CDR3 is TGTGCCAGCAGCGAAGTGGGGACTAGCGGGGCCCAGTACTTC.

This clonotype was observed a few times. The V call is TRBV7-9, the J call TRBJ1-2; tentatively, D is TRBD1 (5 bases). Germline CDR1 reads SEHNR; CDR2 reads FQNEAQ (reference sequence). Trimming removed 3 bases at V and 8 bases at J, with 10 bases between. The CDR3 loop spans 12 amino acids. The CDR3 nucleotides read TGTGCCAGCAGCTTCGGGAGGGGAGGCTACACCTTC. It translates to CASSFGRGGYTF.

The CDR3 spells CASSMRRTGTDTQYF. DNA of the CDR3: TGTGCCAGCAGCATGCGCCGGACGGGCACAGATACGCAGTATTTT. The chain couples TRBV9 to TRBJ2-3; D remains ambiguous. CDR3 length: 15 amino acids. The germline CDR1 and CDR2 sequences are SGDLS and YYNGEE. The V and J ends lost 4 bases and 1 base respectively, with 13 bases between them.

The rearrangement joins TRBV9 to TRBJ2-7; D is possibly TRBD1 or TRBD2 (5 bases each). V gave up 2 bases and J gave up 6 bases, with 18 bases separating them. The CDR3 spans 15 residues. Germline V gives CDR1 SGDLS, CDR2 YYNGEE. The CDR3 nucleotides are TGTGCCAGCAGCGTTGACTGGGGGTTCTCGGGCGAGCAGTACTTC. Residues: CASSVDWGFSGEQYF.

This clonotype has just a few counts. The chain is built from TRBV12-3 or TRBV12-4 and TRBJ1-1, with D unclear. Trimming shortened V by 5 bases and J by 3 bases, and 13 bases separated the two germline ends. The CDR3 extends over 14 amino acids. The CDR3 spells CASSPDKWYTEAFF. The CDR3 region has the DNA TGTGCCAGCAGTCCCGACAAGTGGTACACTGAAGCTTTCTTT.